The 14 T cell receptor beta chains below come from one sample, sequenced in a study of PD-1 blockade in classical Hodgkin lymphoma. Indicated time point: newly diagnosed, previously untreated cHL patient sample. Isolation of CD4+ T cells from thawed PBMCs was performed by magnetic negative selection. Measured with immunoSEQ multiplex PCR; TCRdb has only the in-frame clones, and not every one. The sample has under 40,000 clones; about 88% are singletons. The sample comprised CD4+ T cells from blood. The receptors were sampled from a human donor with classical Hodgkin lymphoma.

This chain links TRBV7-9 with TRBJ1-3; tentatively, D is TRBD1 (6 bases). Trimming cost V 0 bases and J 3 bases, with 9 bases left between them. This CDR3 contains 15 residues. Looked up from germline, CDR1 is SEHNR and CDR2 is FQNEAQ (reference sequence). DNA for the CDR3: TGTGCCAGCAGCTTAGCCGGGACATATGGAAACACCATATATTTT. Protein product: CASSLAGTYGNTIYF.

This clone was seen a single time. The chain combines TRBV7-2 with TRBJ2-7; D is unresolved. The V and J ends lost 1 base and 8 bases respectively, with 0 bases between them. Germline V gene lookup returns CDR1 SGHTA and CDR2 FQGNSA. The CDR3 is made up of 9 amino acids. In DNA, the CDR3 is TGTGCCAGCAGCTTAGAGCAGTACGTC. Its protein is CASSLEQYV.

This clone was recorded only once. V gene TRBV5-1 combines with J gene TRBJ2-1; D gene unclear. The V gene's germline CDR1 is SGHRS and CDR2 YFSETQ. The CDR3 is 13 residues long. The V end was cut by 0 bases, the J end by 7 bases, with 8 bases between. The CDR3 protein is CASSLELGNEQFF. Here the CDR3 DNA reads TGCGCCAGCAGCTTGGAGCTAGGAAATGAGCAGTTCTTC.

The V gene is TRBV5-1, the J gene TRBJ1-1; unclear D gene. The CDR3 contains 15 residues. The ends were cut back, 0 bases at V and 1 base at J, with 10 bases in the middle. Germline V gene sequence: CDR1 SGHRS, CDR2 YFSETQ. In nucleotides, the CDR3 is TGCGCCAGCAGCTTGGCCGGAAGGGCGAACACTGAAGCTTTCTTT. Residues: CASSLAGRANTEAFF. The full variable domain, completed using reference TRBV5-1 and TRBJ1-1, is KAGVTQTPRYLIKTRGQQVTLSCSPISGHRSVSWYQQTPGQGLQFLFEYFSETQRNKGNFPGRFSGRQFSNSRSEMNVSTLELGDSALYLCASSLAGRANTEAFFGQGTRLTVV.

The chain's CDR3 is CASSEARRELFF. The CDR3 DNA reads TGTGCCAGCAGTGAAGCGCGTAGGGAGCTGTTTTTT. The genes are TRBV2 and TRBJ2-2; D is ambiguous. The V end was cut by 0 bases, the J end by 9 bases, with 5 bases between. This CDR3 spans 12 amino acids. Germline CDR1 and CDR2: SNHLY and FYNNEI.

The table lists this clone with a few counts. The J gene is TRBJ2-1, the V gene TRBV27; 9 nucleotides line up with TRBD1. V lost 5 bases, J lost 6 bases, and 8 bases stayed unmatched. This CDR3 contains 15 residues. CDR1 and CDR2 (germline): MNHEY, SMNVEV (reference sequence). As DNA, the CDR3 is TGTGCCAGCAGTCAGAACAGGGGGCGAGGCAATGAGCAGTTCTTC. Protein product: CASSQNRGRGNEQFF.

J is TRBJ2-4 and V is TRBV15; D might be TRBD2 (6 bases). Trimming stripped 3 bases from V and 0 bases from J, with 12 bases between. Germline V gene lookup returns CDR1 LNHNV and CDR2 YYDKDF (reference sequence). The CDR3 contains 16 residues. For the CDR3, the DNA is TGTGCCACCAGCAGGGGGGGATCTATAGCCAAAAACATTCAGTACTTC. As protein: CATSRGGSIAKNIQYF.

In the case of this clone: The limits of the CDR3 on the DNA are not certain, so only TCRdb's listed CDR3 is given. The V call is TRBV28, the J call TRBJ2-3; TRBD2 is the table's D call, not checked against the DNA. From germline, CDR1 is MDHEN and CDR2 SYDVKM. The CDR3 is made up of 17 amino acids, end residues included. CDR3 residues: CASSLPTSAPFTDTQYF.

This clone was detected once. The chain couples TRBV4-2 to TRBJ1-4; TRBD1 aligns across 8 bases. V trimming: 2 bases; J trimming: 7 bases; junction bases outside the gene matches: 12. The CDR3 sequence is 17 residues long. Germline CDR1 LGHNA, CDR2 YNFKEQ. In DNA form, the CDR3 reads TGTGCCAGCAGCCAATTTACCTCAGGGGGCGTGAGTGAAAAACTGTTTTTT. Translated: CASSQFTSGGVSEKLFF.

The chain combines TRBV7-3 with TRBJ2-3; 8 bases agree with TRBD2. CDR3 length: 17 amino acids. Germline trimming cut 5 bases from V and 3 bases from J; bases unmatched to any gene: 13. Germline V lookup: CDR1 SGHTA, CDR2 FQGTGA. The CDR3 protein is CASSPRSGRGFTDTQYF. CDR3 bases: TGTGCCAGCAGCCCGCGGAGCGGGAGAGGGTTTACAGATACGCAGTATTTT.

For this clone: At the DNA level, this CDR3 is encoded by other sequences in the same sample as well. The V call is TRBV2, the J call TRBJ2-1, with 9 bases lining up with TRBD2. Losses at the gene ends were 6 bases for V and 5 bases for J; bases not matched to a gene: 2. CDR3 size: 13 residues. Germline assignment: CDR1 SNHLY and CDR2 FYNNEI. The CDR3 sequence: CASRLAGNNEQFF. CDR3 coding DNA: TGTGCCAGCAGGCTAGCGGGAAACAATGAGCAGTTCTTC.

The CDR3 DNA is TGTGCCAGCAGTGTAGTCACAACTAATGAAAAACTGTTTTTT. It specifies CASSVVTTNEKLFF. The chain employs TRBV6-1 and TRBJ1-4; D not certain. CDR3 size: 14 residues. Germline lookup yields CDR1 MNHNS and CDR2 SASEGT. V gave up 4 bases and J gave up 0 bases, with 6 bases separating them.

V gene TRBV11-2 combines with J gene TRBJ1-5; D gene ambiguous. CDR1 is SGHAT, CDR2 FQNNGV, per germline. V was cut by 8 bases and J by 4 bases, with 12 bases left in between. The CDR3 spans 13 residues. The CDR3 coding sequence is TGTGCCAGCGGAGATCAGCCGAATCAGCCCCAGCATTTT. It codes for CASGDQPNQPQHF.

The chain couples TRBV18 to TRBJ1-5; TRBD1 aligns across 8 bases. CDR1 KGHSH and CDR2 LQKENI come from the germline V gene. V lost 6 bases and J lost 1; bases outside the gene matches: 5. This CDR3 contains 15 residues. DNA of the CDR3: TGTGCCAGCTCGCGCGGACAGGGAAGCAATCAGCCCCAGCATTTT. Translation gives CASSRGQGSNQPQHF. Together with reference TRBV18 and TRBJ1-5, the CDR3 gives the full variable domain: NAGVMQNPRHLVRRRGQEARLRCSPMKGHSHVYWYRQLPEEGLKFMVYLQKENIIDESGMPKERFSAEFPKEGPSILRIQQVVRGDSAAYFCASSRGQGSNQPQHFGDGTRLSIL.